The 12 T cell receptor beta chains listed next were all sequenced from one sample in a study of metastatic and nonmetastatic thyroid tumors. TCRdb redid the clone calls on the PCR reads using MiXCR. The sample has just over 20,000 clones, roughly 13% seen once. The entire patient cohort was treatment-naive prior to thyroid surgery. Input material: blood. These TCRs come from a female donor with papillary thyroid cancer or a benign thyroid nodule (not recorded which). Some clones in this sample may be carry-over from other donors' samples.

In its sample, this clone is medium-sized. The V call is TRBV27, the J call TRBJ1-3; no clear D. Germline CDR1 and CDR2: MNHEY and SMNVEV (reference sequence). V was trimmed by 7 bases and J by 0 bases, leaving 13 bases between them. The CDR3 runs 15 residues. The CDR3 DNA is TGTGCCAGCAAGAGTGGGTTACCCTCTGGAAACACCATATATTTT. This encodes CASKSGLPSGNTIYF.

As to this clone: A much larger clone lies a single base off, so this may be a read error. This chain links TRBV7-2 with TRBJ2-4; D unresolved. Germline CDR1 is SGHTA and CDR2 is FQGNSA. The CDR3 totals 13 residues. CDR3 amino acids: CANSQGAKNIQYF. CDR3 DNA: TGTGCCAACAGCCAAGGAGCCAAAAACATTCAGTACTTC.

As concerns this clone: The junction departs from germline at one end; a sequencing error may be responsible. V and J are TRBV5-1 and TRBJ2-3; weak D call: TRBD2 (6 bases). The CDR3 is 17 amino acids. CDR1 is SGHRS, CDR2 YFSETQ, per germline. In DNA, the CDR3 is TGCGCCAGCAGCTGGGGGGTAGCGCGAGTCCTAGCAGACACGCAGTATTTT. It specifies CASSWGVARVLADTQYF.

This clone was counted at least ten times. This chain uses TRBV20-1 with TRBJ1-1, with 8 bases fitting TRBD1. With 5 bases clipped from V and 3 bases from J, the junction kept 2 bases outside the gene matches. Per the germline V gene, CDR1 is DFQATT and CDR2 is SNEGSKA (reference sequence). CDR3 size: 12 residues. CDR3 bases: TGCAGTGCTGGGACAGGACACACTGAAGCTTTCTTT. Translated: CSAGTGHTEAFF.

The V gene is TRBV5-1, the J gene TRBJ1-6, with D uncertain. V lost 1 base to trimming and J lost 4 bases, with 9 bases between them. The germline V gene has CDR1 SGHRS and CDR2 YFSETQ. This CDR3 is built from 15 residues. CDR3: CASSLSAYYNSPLHF. For the CDR3, the DNA is TGCGCCAGCAGCTTGAGTGCGTATTATAATTCACCCCTCCACTTT.

The sample holds many counts of this clone. This CDR3 reads CASSVGGDRTYEQYF. The CDR3 DNA follows: TGTGCCAGCAGCGTAGGCGGAGACAGAACCTACGAGCAGTACTTC. This sequence joins TRBV9 and TRBJ2-7, with D maybe TRBD1 (5 bases). Germline V CDR1 and CDR2: SGDLS, YYNGEE. CDR3 size: 15 residues. V gave up 0 bases and J gave up 2 bases, with 12 bases separating them.

This clone was seen repeatedly, ten times or more. This chain joins TRBV20-1 and TRBJ1-1; D remains unclear. The CDR3 is 13 amino acids. Germline CDR1 reads DFQATT; CDR2 reads SNEGSKA (reference sequence). Trimming removed 1 base from V and 0 bases from J, with 6 bases in between. CDR3 bases: TGCAGTGCTAGAGGGGTACTGAACACTGAAGCTTTCTTT. As protein: CSARGVLNTEAFF.

Many counts were recorded for this clone. The chain uses TRBV6-4 and TRBJ2-2; TRBD2 agrees at 10 bases. This CDR3 is 17 amino acids long. Germline values: CDR1 MRHNA, CDR2 SNTAGT. The V segment lost 4 bases and the J segment 5 bases; nucleotides outside the gene matches: 10. The CDR3 nucleotides read TGTGCCAGCAGTGCCGAGGGACTAGCGATGGGGACCGGGGAGCTGTTTTTT. Its translation: CASSAEGLAMGTGELFF.

This clone is classed as medium-sized (0.01 to 0.1%). The rearrangement joins TRBV6-5 to TRBJ1-2; no clear D gene. CDR1 and CDR2 (germline): MNHEY, SVGAGI. Trimming pared 0 bases from V and 2 bases from J, leaving 7 bases between. The CDR3 contains 14 residues. In DNA form, the CDR3 reads TGTGCCAGCAGTTACTCTTCAGCAAACTATGGCTACACCTTC. Translation gives CASSYSSANYGYTF.

V gene TRBV4-3 combines with J gene TRBJ2-1; tentative D call: TRBD2 (5 bases). The germline V and J ends were trimmed by 3 bases and 3 bases, with 12 bases remaining between them. There are 15 residues in the CDR3. Germline CDR1 LGHNA, CDR2 YSLEER. Here the CDR3 DNA reads TGCGCCAGCAGCCAGGACTCCTACGGCTACAATGAGCAGTTCTTC. It codes for CASSQDSYGYNEQFF.

In this sample, this clone turned up once. The chain couples TRBV20-1 to TRBJ2-7; 7 nucleotides line up with TRBD2. CDR3 size: 13 residues. Per germline, CDR1 DFQATT and CDR2 SNEGSKA (reference sequence). The CDR3 DNA reads as TGCACCGCTAGGGCTAGCGGTACCTACGAGCAGTACTTC. Protein sequence: CTARASGTYEQYF.

This clone was seen ten or more times. One end of the junction does not line up with germline, which may come from a read error. The chain links TRBV28 to TRBJ1-2, with D possibly matching TRBD1 (6 bases). Germline V gene lookup returns CDR1 MDHEN and CDR2 SYDVKM. The CDR3 consists of 13 residues. The CDR3 here is CASSPSGDYGYIF. The CDR3 bases are TGTGCCAGCAGCCCCTCAGGGGACTATGGCTACATCTTC.